The rows below give T cell receptor beta chains drawn from one sample of a study of beta chain features in type 1 diabetes. Some clones are missing from TCRdb's copy, which holds only in-frame ones; the method was immunoSEQ multiplex PCR. The sample includes hundreds of thousands of clones, about 29% of them seen just once. Sequenced material: naive CD4+ T cells from blood. The receptors were sampled from a man younger than 35 in good health. Both conserved end residues are part of each CDR3. A D gene is named only where the DNA matches it firmly. Clone sizes are given selectively: once, few, many, or a class where the clone is expanded.

d_call j_call clone_size v_call cdr3_nt cdr3_aa
- TRBJ1-3 - TRBV30 TGTGCCTGGATCCGTGGGGGAAGGAACACCATATATTTT CAWIRGGRNTIYF
- TRBJ2-3 few TRBV29-1 TGCAGCGTTGACGGGGGAACAGATACGCAGTATTTT CSVDGGTDTQYF
- TRBJ2-2 few TRBV23-1 TGCGCCAGCAGTCAATCGGACCAAAATCCCGGGGAGCTGTTTTTT CASSQSDQNPGELFF
- TRBJ2-7 few TRBV29-1 TGCAGCGTTGAGATTCTGGGGCAGCAGAACTACGAGCAGTACTTC CSVEILGQQNYEQYF
TRBD2 TRBJ2-3 few TRBV29-1 TGCAGCGTTGATGGGGCGGGAGGGCGGACAGATACGCAGTATTTT CSVDGAGGRTDTQYF
- TRBJ2-1 few TRBV30 TGTGCCTGGAGGTCGTGGGCCGATCCGATGTGGCTCTTC CAWRSWADPMWLF
TRBD2 TRBJ2-1 - TRBV2 TGTGCCAGCAGTCCCGACCGGACTAGCGGGAACGGTGAGCAGTTCTTC CASSPDRTSGNGEQFF
- TRBJ1-1 - TRBV9 TGTGCCAGCAGCGTAGCAGGGAACACTGAAGCTTTCTTT CASSVAGNTEAFF
TRBD2 TRBJ2-6 - TRBV15 TGTGCCACCAGCAGAGAACTAGCGGATTTAAGCTCTGGGGCCAACGTCCTGACTTTC CATSRELADLSSGANVLTF
- TRBJ2-3 - TRBV9 TGTGCCAGCAGCGTAGAATTAGCCAGGACGCTTGGGGATACGCAGTATTTT CASSVELARTLGDTQYF
- TRBJ2-1 few TRBV30 TGTGCCTGGAGTGTACTGGATTCCTACAATGAGCAGTTCTTC CAWSVLDSYNEQFF
- TRBJ1-4 - TRBV5-1 TGCGCCAGCAGCCAAGGGGGAGGCGAAAATGAAAAACTGTTTTTT CASSQGGGENEKLFF
TRBD1 TRBJ1-5 few TRBV6-1 TGTGCCAGCAGTGTGGGGACAGGGGGAGATCAGCCCCAGCATTTT CASSVGTGGDQPQHF
TRBD1 TRBJ1-4 - TRBV4-3 TGCGCCAGCAGCCAAGATCTTAGGCAGGGGGCACTGGAAAAACTGTTTTTT CASSQDLRQGALEKLFF
- TRBJ2-1 - TRBV6-6 TGTGCCAGCAGTTACGGGGAGGTGGACTACAATGAGCAGTTCTTC CASSYGEVDYNEQFF
- TRBJ2-3 few TRBV30 TGTGCCAGGGGGGACGCAGCCCAGCAGTATTTT CARGDAAQQYF
- TRBJ2-7 - TRBV7-9 TGTGCCAGCAGCTTACCCCCAGGACGGGAGCAGTACTTC CASSLPPGREQYF
- TRBJ2-3 few TRBV5-4 TGTGCCAGCAGCTTGGGAAGGGTCGGGACAGATACGCAGTATTTT CASSLGRVGTDTQYF
- TRBJ2-7 few TRBV2 TGTGCCAGCAGAATAATAGCGGACGAGCAGTACTTC CASRIIADEQYF
- TRBJ2-7 - TRBV18 TGTGCCAGCTCGCCACAGAGCTCCTACGAGCAGTACTTC CASSPQSSYEQYF
- TRBJ2-7 few TRBV7-2 TGTGCCAGCAGCTTAGTGTCCGGACAACAGAACTCCTACGAGCAGTACTTC CASSLVSGQQNSYEQYF
TRBD2 TRBJ2-5 few TRBV7-9 TGTGCCAGCAGCTCGGGGACTAGCGGCCAGACCCAGTACTTC CASSSGTSGQTQYF
TRBD1 TRBJ2-5 few TRBV13 TGTGCCAGCAGCTTCGGGGACAGGTACCAAGAGACCCAGTACTTC CASSFGDRYQETQYF
- TRBJ2-7 - TRBV7-9 TGTGCCAGCAGCGATCAATACTACGAGCAGTACTTC CASSDQYYEQYF
- TRBJ2-3 - TRBV5-4 TGTGCCAGCAGCCCGCCCCGGGGCACAGATACGCAGTATTTT CASSPPRGTDTQYF
- TRBJ1-1 - TRBV12-5 TGTGCTAGTGGTTCCCACAGGGAAGCTTTCTTT CASGSHREAFF
- TRBJ2-7 - TRBV5-1 TGCGCCAGCAGCTTGGGTAACCTGATAAGAGACGAGCAGTACTTC CASSLGNLIRDEQYF
- TRBJ1-1 few TRBV20-1 TGCAGTGCTAGTTTTCGGGAAGGAGCTTTCTTT CSASFREGAFF
- TRBJ1-5 few TRBV30 TGTGCCTGGAGTGTAGGGCTGGGCAATCAGCCCCAGCATTTT CAWSVGLGNQPQHF
- TRBJ2-5 few TRBV4-2 TGTGCCAGCAGCCAAGGGGAGAGCGGCCCCACGGGAGAGACCCAGTACTTC CASSQGESGPTGETQYF
- TRBJ2-7 few TRBV7-2 TGTGCCAGCAGCAATTACAGGGAATCCTACGAGCAGTACTTC CASSNYRESYEQYF
- TRBJ2-7 few TRBV4-2 TGTGCCAGCAGCCAAGACCCAGGGCTGATATATAGCTACGAGCAGTACTTC CASSQDPGLIYSYEQYF
- TRBJ2-3 few TRBV9 TGTGCCAGCAGCGTATATGGCGGCACAGATACGCAGTATTTT CASSVYGGTDTQYF
- TRBJ2-3 - TRBV4-1 TGCGCCAGCAGCCAAGTGGTGGTCGTGGACGAACGAGATACGCAGTATTTT CASSQVVVVDERDTQYF
TRBD2 TRBJ2-5 - TRBV5-4 TGTGCCAGCAGCCCGCCGGGACTAGCGGGAGGCGGGGAGACCCAGTACTTC CASSPPGLAGGGETQYF
- TRBJ2-7 few TRBV29-1 TGCAGCGCCAGAACAGCGCCAGTCGAGCAGTACTTC CSARTAPVEQYF
TRBD2 TRBJ2-3 - TRBV27 TGTGCCAGCAGTCCCCCAGCGGGAAGCACAGATACGCAGTATTTT CASSPPAGSTDTQYF
- TRBJ2-7 few TRBV29-1 TGCAGCGTTCAGGGTAACGGGTACGAGCAGTACTTC CSVQGNGYEQYF
- TRBJ1-2 few TRBV30 TGTGCCTGGAGTGTAGGTACGGGGAGCCATGGCTACACCTTC CAWSVGTGSHGYTF
- TRBJ2-5 - TRBV5-1 TGCGCCAGCAGTCTAAGGGGTCTGGAGGAGACCCAGTACTTC CASSLRGLEETQYF
- TRBJ2-2 - TRBV7-9 TGTGCCAGCAGCCCCAGGGGAAACACCGGGGAGCTGTTTTTT CASSPRGNTGELFF
- TRBJ2-7 - TRBV29-1 TGCAGCGTCTCAGACAGGTCCCGTCGCGAGCAGTACTTC CSVSDRSRREQYF
- TRBJ2-3 - TRBV30 TGTGCCTGGAACATCCTGGCAGCGGGCGGCACAGATACGCAGTATTTT CAWNILAAGGTDTQYF
- TRBJ1-2 few TRBV30 TGTGCCTGGAGTGTAACAGGCTTATATGGCTACACCTTC CAWSVTGLYGYTF
- TRBJ1-1 few TRBV29-1 TGCAGCGTTGAAGTGAGCGGTGGCACTGAAGCTTTCTTT CSVEVSGGTEAFF
- TRBJ2-7 - TRBV29-1 TGCAGCGCCGGCGTGAGGGCGGGGATACACTACGAGCAGTACTTC CSAGVRAGIHYEQYF